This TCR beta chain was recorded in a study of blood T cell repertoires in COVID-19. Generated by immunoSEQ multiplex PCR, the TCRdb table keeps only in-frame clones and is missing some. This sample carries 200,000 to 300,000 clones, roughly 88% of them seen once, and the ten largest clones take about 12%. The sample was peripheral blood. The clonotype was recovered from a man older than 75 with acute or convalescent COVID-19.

CDR3 sequence: CSVGGPPQETQYF. The CDR3 coding sequence is TGCAGCGTTGGGGGGCCACCGCAAGAGACCCAGTACTTC. V gene TRBV29-1 combines with J gene TRBJ2-5, with D perhaps TRBD1 (6 bases). Trimming removed 4 bases at V and 2 bases at J, with 11 bases between. Per germline, CDR1 SQVTM and CDR2 ANQGSEA. This CDR3 region has 13 residues.